Listed below are T cell receptor beta chains from one sample, sequenced in a study of shared clonotypes between healthy human individuals. TCRdb's table, derived via immunoSEQ multiplex PCR, lists solely in-frame clones and lacks some. The profile covers a few million clones, with about nine tenths appearing a single time and 0.37% taken by the ten largest. Sequencing was done on a sample of naive CD4+ T cells from PBMCs. The source of these receptors is a man younger than 35 in good health. Some clones in this sample may be carry-over from other donors' samples. The CDR3 runs from the conserved cysteine through the conserved F or W. D genes are given only for firm matches. Some rows have no size entry. The others give once, few or many, or a class for an expanded clone.

CASRTSGRAVETQYF,TGTGCCAGCCGGACTAGCGGGAGGGCTGTCGAGACCCAGTACTTC,TRBV21-1,NA,NA,TRBJ2-5
CASNSLERRETQYF,TGTGCCAGCAACTCCCTCGAACGGCGAGAGACCCAGTACTTC,TRBV11-1,NA,NA,TRBJ2-5
CASSSPRGGWDTGELFF,TGTGCCAGCAGTTCCCCCAGGGGCGGGTGGGACACCGGGGAGCTGTTTTTT,TRBV28,NA,NA,TRBJ2-2
CAIQGYSYNEQFF,TGTGCCATCCAGGGATACTCCTACAATGAGCAGTTCTTC,TRBV10-3,NA,NA,TRBJ2-1
CASSSLTGNYGYTF,TGTGCCAGCAGTTCTCTTACCGGGAACTATGGCTACACCTTC,TRBV6-6,once,NA,TRBJ1-2
CASSQDYGYNEQFF,TGCGCCAGCAGCCAAGATTACGGTTACAATGAGCAGTTCTTC,TRBV4-1,NA,NA,TRBJ2-1
CASSPAGEDAFF,TGTGCCAGCAGTCCCGCCGGGGAGGACGCTTTCTTT,TRBV28,few,NA,TRBJ1-1
CASSSAGPAQRDTQYF,TGCGCCAGCAGCTCCGCCGGGCCTGCGCAAAGAGATACGCAGTATTTT,TRBV5-1,once,NA,TRBJ2-3
CASSSGRPLNEQFF,TGTGCCAGCAGTAGCGGGAGACCCCTCAATGAGCAGTTCTTC,TRBV6-1,NA,TRBD2,TRBJ2-1
CASSGGPTSYNEQFF,TGTGCCAGCAGCGGAGGCCCGACCTCCTACAATGAGCAGTTCTTC,TRBV6-1,NA,NA,TRBJ2-1
CASSLGQPTEAFF,TGTGCCAGCTCACTGGGACAGCCGACTGAAGCTTTCTTT,TRBV18,NA,TRBD1,TRBJ1-1
CASSYGFRGTQETQYF,TGTGCCAGCAGTTACGGGTTCAGGGGGACTCAAGAGACCCAGTACTTC,TRBV6-6,NA,NA,TRBJ2-5
CASSLRWGQGDLQPQHF,TGTGCCAGCAGCCTCCGGTGGGGACAGGGGGATCTTCAGCCCCAGCATTTT,TRBV2,NA,TRBD1,TRBJ1-5
CASSVLTGANVLTF,TGTGCCAGCAGTGTACTGACTGGGGCCAACGTCCTGACTTTC,TRBV6-1,once,NA,TRBJ2-6
CASRKVQTNTGELFF,TGTGCCAGCAGAAAGGTCCAAACTAACACCGGGGAGCTGTTTTTT,TRBV6-5,once,NA,TRBJ2-2
CASSPMTFPRGKDTQYF,TGTGCCAGCTCACCAATGACATTCCCACGGGGGAAAGATACGCAGTATTTT,TRBV18,NA,NA,TRBJ2-3
CASSSPLRAHEQYF,TGTGCCAGCAGTTCGCCGCTGAGGGCCCACGAGCAGTACTTC,TRBV27,NA,NA,TRBJ2-7
CASSRDRISYEQYF,TGTGCCAGCAGTAGGGACAGAATCTCCTACGAGCAGTACTTC,TRBV6-6,NA,TRBD1,TRBJ2-7
CASSQEVAVRTDTQYF,TGTGCCAGCAGCCAAGAAGTTGCGGTCCGCACAGATACGCAGTATTTT,TRBV14,NA,NA,TRBJ2-3
CASNGRGQNTEAFF,TGTGCCAGCAATGGTCGGGGACAGAACACTGAAGCTTTCTTT,TRBV6-6,NA,NA,TRBJ1-1
CASSPGVGRTQYF,TGTGCCAGCAGCCCAGGCGTCGGGCGAACGCAGTATTTT,TRBV28,NA,NA,TRBJ2-3
CASSQFNSPLHF,TGTGCCAGCAGCCAATTCAATTCACCCCTCCACTTT,TRBV28,NA,NA,TRBJ1-6